This TCR beta chain was identified during a study of blood T cell repertoires in COVID-19. On the study more broadly: COVID-19 samples, acute and convalescent, were from the United States, Italy and Spain. T cells, B-cell-depleted T cells, or PBMCs supplied cDNA or gDNA.

In the original workflow: Amplification of reference gene primers provided the estimated nucleated cell counts. Data came from immunoSEQ multiplex PCR; TCRdb stores just in-frame clones and leaves some out. The D gene and trimming were derived from the DNA, and the V and J assignments and clone size from that table. Here the sample spans approximately 190,000 clones, around nine tenths being singletons. CDR1 LNHDA and CDR2 SQIVND come from the germline V gene (reference sequence). The CDR3 contains 13 residues. V lost 1 base, J lost 6 bases, and 9 bases lay in between. This clone was recorded a few times.

The chain employs TRBV19 and TRBJ1-1; D is uncertain. Input material: peripheral blood. The TCR originated in a man in his forties with active or convalescent COVID-19. CDR3 DNA: TGTGCCAGTAGTATAGCAGGTATCGCTGAAGCTTTCTTT. This codes for CASSIAGIAEAFF.